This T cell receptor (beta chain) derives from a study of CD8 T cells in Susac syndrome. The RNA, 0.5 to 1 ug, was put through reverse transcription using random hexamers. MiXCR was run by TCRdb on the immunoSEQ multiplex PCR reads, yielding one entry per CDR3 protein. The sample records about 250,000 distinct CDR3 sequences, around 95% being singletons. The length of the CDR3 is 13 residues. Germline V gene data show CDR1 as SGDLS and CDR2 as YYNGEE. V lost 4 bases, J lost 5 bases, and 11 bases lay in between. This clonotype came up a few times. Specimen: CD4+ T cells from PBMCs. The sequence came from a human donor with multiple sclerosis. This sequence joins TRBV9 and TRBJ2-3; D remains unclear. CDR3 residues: CASSPRPGDTQYF. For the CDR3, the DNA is TGTGCCAGCAGCCCCCGACCGGGAGATACGCAGTATTTT.